The 14 T cell receptor beta chains below were found in one sample sequenced in a study of CD8 T cells in ankylosing spondylitis. Study-wide results and caveats: The study identified a TCR beta motif of about eight highly homologous variants that appeared characteristic of ankylosing spondylitis blood.

No antigen is known for these receptors. TCRdb reanalysed the 5' RACE reads using MiXCR and keeps one entry per CDR3 protein. Among a few hundred thousand distinct CDR3 sequences listed, more than 20% were seen once. Sequencing was carried out using blood, either unsorted or a sorted T cell fraction (not recorded which). These TCRs come from a male donor with ankylosing spondylitis.

The table lists this clonotype with a few counts. V usage is TRBV10-1 and J usage is TRBJ2-1; 8 bases agree with TRBD2. The CDR3 spans 14 residues. V lost 6 bases and J lost 7; bases outside the gene matches: 8. Germline CDR1 and CDR2: WNHNN and SYGVQD (reference sequence). Written as DNA, the CDR3 is TGCGCCAGCAGCAAGCGGGAGACGGGTAATGAGCAGTTCTTC. It yields the protein CASSKRETGNEQFF.

This clonotype occurred a few times. This chain joins TRBV6-5 and TRBJ2-7; TRBD1 aligns across 7 bases. J was trimmed by 4 bases and V by 4 bases; bases with no gene match: 7. CDR1 and CDR2 (germline): MNHEY, SVGAGI. This CDR3 spans 14 amino acids. DNA of the CDR3: TGTGCCAGCAGTTTTGACAGGGAGCGATACGAGCAGTACTTC. It is translated as CASSFDRERYEQYF.

This clonotype has only a few counts. This chain uses TRBV20-1 with TRBJ2-1; 9 positions agree with TRBD2. This CDR3 contains 16 residues. J gave up 1 base and V 5 bases, and 9 bases lay outside the gene matches. CDR1 DFQATT and CDR2 SNEGSKA come from the germline V gene (reference sequence). CDR3 sequence reads: CSASLSGRVSYNEQFF. CDR3 sequence (DNA): TGCAGTGCTTCCCTTAGCGGGAGAGTATCCTACAATGAGCAGTTCTTC.

J is TRBJ2-7 and V is TRBV28, with 7 bases aligning to TRBD1. Trimming at V came to 6 bases and at J to 1 base, leaving 3 bases not matched to a gene. Germline V gene lookup returns CDR1 MDHEN and CDR2 SYDVKM. The CDR3 is made up of 13 amino acids. CDR3 sequence: CASRYRGSYEQYF. Written as DNA, the CDR3 is TGTGCCAGCAGGTACAGGGGATCCTACGAGCAGTACTTC.

The rearrangement uses TRBV28 and TRBJ2-7; TRBD2 is a possible D gene (6 bases). The V end lost 8 bases, the J end lost 2 bases, and 13 bases lay between the germline ends. This CDR3 spans 13 amino acids. Germline V gene data show CDR1 as MDHEN and CDR2 as SYDVKM. The CDR3 coding sequence is TGTGCCAGCTGGGGACTTCCTACCTACGAGCAGTACTTC. Translated, it gives CASWGLPTYEQYF. The full variable domain, completed using reference TRBV28 and TRBJ2-7, is DVKVTQSSRYLVKRTGEKVFLECVQDMDHENMFWYRQDPGLGLRLIYFSYDVKMKEKGDIPEGYSVSREKKERFSLILESASTNQTSMYLCASWGLPTYEQYFGPGTRLTVT.

This clonotype has a handful of counts. This chain links TRBV7-9 with TRBJ2-1; TRBD2 aligns across 9 bases. The germline gives CDR1 SEHNR, CDR2 FQNEAQ (reference sequence). J was trimmed by 5 bases and V by 8 bases; bases with no gene match: 7. CDR3 length equals 14 residues. The chain's CDR3 is CASSASGANNEQFF. CDR3 nucleotide sequence: TGTGCCAGCTCCGCTAGCGGGGCAAACAATGAGCAGTTCTTC.

This chain uses TRBV9 with TRBJ2-3; TRBD1 might be the D (5 bases). Looked up from germline, CDR1 is SGDLS and CDR2 is YYNGEE. Trimming shortened V by 1 base and J by 3 bases, and 15 bases separated the two germline ends. The CDR3 consists of 16 residues. CDR3 sequence: CASSVFDRLSTDTQYF. The CDR3 DNA is TGTGCCAGCAGCGTATTTGACAGACTTTCGACAGATACGCAGTATTTT.

This clonotype was counted between two and nine times. V gene TRBV7-9 combines with J gene TRBJ2-2, with TRBD2 matching over 12 bases. CDR1 is SEHNR, CDR2 FQNEAQ, per germline (reference sequence). V dropped 8 bases and J dropped 6; count of bases not matched to a gene: 7. There are 15 residues in the CDR3. In DNA form, the CDR3 reads TGTGCCAGCCGCCCTAGCGGGAGGGTTCCCGGGGAGCTGTTTTTT. The encoded protein is CASRPSGRVPGELFF. Complete variable domain (other parts from reference TRBV7-9 and TRBJ2-2): DTGVSQNPRHKITKRGQNVTFRCDPISEHNRLYWYRQTLGQGPEFLTYFQNEAQLEKSRLLSDRFSAERPKGSFSTLEIQRTEQGDSAMYLCASRPSGRVPGELFFGEGSRLTVL.

The sample holds a few counts of this clonotype. V is TRBV12-3 or TRBV12-4 and J is TRBJ2-3, with TRBD1 identical over 7 bases. The junction had 6 bases not matched to a gene; V was cut back by 6 bases and J by 3 bases. The CDR3 has 14 residues. The chain's CDR3 is CASSPGGPTDTQYF. CDR3 nucleotide sequence: TGTGCCAGCAGCCCAGGGGGTCCTACAGATACGCAGTATTTT.

On this clonotype itself: A much more abundant neighbour one base away suggests this may be a read error. The V call is TRBV3-1, the J call TRBJ1-2; the match to TRBD1 covers 10 bases. The V and J ends lost 4 bases and 2 bases, in that order; junction bases with no gene match: 1. This CDR3 is 14 amino acids long. The V gene's germline CDR1 is LGHDT and CDR2 YNNKEL (reference sequence). The CDR3 is CASSRDRGNYGYTF. The CDR3 nucleotides are TGTGCCAGCAGCCGGGACAGGGGAAACTATGGCTACACCTTC.

In its sample, this clonotype was seen many times. The chain links TRBV29-1 to TRBJ2-3; 14 bases match TRBD2. The junction had 12 bases not matched to a gene; V was cut back by 0 bases and J by 4 bases. CDR3 length: 19 residues. Germline-derived CDR1 and CDR2 are SQVTM and ANQGSEA. CDR3 sequence reads: CSVEDRETSGRALADTQYF. In DNA form, the CDR3 reads TGCAGCGTTGAAGATCGAGAGACTAGCGGGAGGGCCTTAGCAGATACGCAGTATTTT.

This clonotype was observed a few times. The rearrangement uses TRBV20-1 and TRBJ2-1; 12 nucleotides agree with TRBD2. V trimming: 5 bases; J trimming: 8 bases; junction bases outside the gene matches: 7. The CDR3 loop spans 14 amino acids. Germline values: CDR1 DFQATT, CDR2 SNEGSKA (reference sequence). The CDR3: CSAPLAGGPHEQFF. The DNA of the CDR3 is TGCAGTGCTCCCCTAGCGGGAGGGCCGCATGAGCAGTTCTTC.

The V call is TRBV28, the J call TRBJ2-7; tentatively, D is TRBD2 (5 bases). Trimming shortened V by 8 bases and J by 5 bases, and 13 bases separated the two germline ends. This CDR3 contains 12 residues. Germline CDR1 reads MDHEN; CDR2 reads SYDVKM. CDR3 residues: CASGSRVDEQYF. The CDR3 DNA follows: TGTGCCAGCGGGTCGAGGGTGGACGAGCAGTACTTC.

This chain joins TRBV7-9 and TRBJ1-2; D is unresolved. CDR3 length: 15 amino acids. V shed 7 bases and J shed 3 bases, with 18 bases lying between them. Germline lookup yields CDR1 SEHNR and CDR2 FQNEAQ (reference sequence). The DNA of the CDR3 is TGTGCCAGCACCCACGGAGCAGTCTCGGACTATGGCTACACCTTC. Its protein is CASTHGAVSDYGYTF.